The T cell receptor beta chain described here comes from a study of cytomegalovirus exposure and HLA in healthy donors. The PCR employed 60 Vbeta primers together with 13 Jbeta primers. The table came from immunoSEQ multiplex PCR; TCRdb's copy has only in-frame clones and leaves some out. The table shows about 110,000 clones, with about 70% occurring only once. This CDR3 has 12 amino acids. Germline V CDR1 and CDR2: SGHTA, FQGNSA. Between the trimmed V and J ends, which lost 5 bases and 12 bases, there was a span of 14 bases. The gene calls are TRBV7-2 and TRBJ2-1; no firm D call. This clonotype was sampled from a man aged 25-45 years in good health and CMV-seronegative. Sequenced material: PBMCs. The CDR3 is CASSLPREWQFF. CDR3 nucleotides: TGTGCCAGCAGCCTGCCCCGAGAGTGGCAGTTCTTC.